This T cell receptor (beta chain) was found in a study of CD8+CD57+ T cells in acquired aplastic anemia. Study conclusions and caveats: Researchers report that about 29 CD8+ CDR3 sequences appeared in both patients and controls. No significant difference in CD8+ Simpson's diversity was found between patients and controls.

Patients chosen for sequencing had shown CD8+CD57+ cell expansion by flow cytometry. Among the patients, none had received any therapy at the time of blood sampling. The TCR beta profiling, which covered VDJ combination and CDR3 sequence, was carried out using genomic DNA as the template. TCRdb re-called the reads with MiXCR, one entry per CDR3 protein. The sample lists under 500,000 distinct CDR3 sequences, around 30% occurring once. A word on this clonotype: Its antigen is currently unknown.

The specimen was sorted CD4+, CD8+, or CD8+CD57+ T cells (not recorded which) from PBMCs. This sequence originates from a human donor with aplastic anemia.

CDR3 DNA sequence: TGCAGTGCTAGAGCCGGACGCGGGTCGGAGACCCAGTACTTC. Translation gives CSARAGRGSETQYF. The chain has TRBV20-1 and TRBJ2-5; a weak D match, TRBD2 (5 bases). CDR1 is DFQATT and CDR2 is SNEGSKA in the germline V gene (reference sequence). Trimming pared 1 base from V and 5 bases from J, leaving 14 bases between. The CDR3 covers 14 residues.